This TCR beta chain was documented in a study of technical replicates of blood from a few donors. This table comes from immunoSEQ multiplex PCR, and its TCRdb copy is limited to in-frame clones, with some not included. The data show 75,000 to 90,000 clones, 93% seen once. The CDR3 spans 14 residues. From germline, CDR1 is SGHNT and CDR2 YYREEE (reference sequence). Trimming took 3 bases from V and 2 from J, leaving 11 bases between them. Source material: T cells isolated from PBMCs. This receptor was identified in a human donor in good health. The chain couples TRBV5-4 to TRBJ1-2; D not resolved. The CDR3 reads CASSSHIANYGYTF. DNA for the CDR3: TGTGCCAGCAGCTCACATATAGCGAACTATGGCTACACCTTC.